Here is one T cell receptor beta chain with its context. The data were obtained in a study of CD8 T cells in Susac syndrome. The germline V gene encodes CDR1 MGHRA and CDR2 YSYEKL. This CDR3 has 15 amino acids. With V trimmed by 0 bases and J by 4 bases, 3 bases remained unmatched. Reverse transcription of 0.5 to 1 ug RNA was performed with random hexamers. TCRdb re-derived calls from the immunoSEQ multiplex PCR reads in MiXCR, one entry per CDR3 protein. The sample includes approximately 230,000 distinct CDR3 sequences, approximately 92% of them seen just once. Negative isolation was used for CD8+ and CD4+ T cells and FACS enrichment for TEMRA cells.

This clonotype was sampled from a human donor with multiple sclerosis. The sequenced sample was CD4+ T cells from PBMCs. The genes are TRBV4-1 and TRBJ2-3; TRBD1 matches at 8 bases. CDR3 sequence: CASSQEDRAADTQYF. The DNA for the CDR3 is TGCGCCAGCAGCCAAGAGGACAGGGCAGCAGATACGCAGTATTTT.